The 5 T cell receptor beta chains presented below share a single source sample, sequenced in a study of cytomegalovirus exposure and HLA in healthy donors. Vbeta (60) and Jbeta (13) primers were used in the PCR. Sequencing was performed with immunoSEQ multiplex PCR; in TCRdb, only in-frame clones are kept and a portion is missing. The sample includes some 160,000 clones, 65% to 85% of them seen just once. Sequencing was done on a sample of PBMCs. These receptors came from a woman aged 40 to 50 in good health and CMV-seropositive.

The chain recombines TRBV29-1 with TRBJ2-5, with D uncertain. The CDR3 spans 12 residues. Germline V gene sequence: CDR1 SQVTM, CDR2 ANQGSEA. V lost 4 bases, J lost 0 bases, and 6 bases lay in between. The CDR3 region has the DNA TGCAGCGTTGGAGGCTACCAAGAGACCCAGTACTTC. It specifies CSVGGYQETQYF.

The V and J genes are TRBV30 and TRBJ2-3; D is undetermined. With 2 bases removed from V and 6 bases from J, the gap between germline ends came to 9 bases. Germline loops: CDR1 GTSNPN, CDR2 SVGIG (reference sequence). The CDR3 is 12 amino acids. As DNA, the CDR3 is TGTGCCTGGAGTTTCACCGGGGATACGCAGTATTTT. It translates to CAWSFTGDTQYF. Looking up the rest from reference TRBV30 and TRBJ2-3 gives the full variable domain: SQTIHQWPATLVQPVGSPLSLECTVEGTSNPNLYWYRQAAGRGLQLLFYSVGIGQISSEVPQNLSASRPQDRQFILSSKKLLLSDSGFYLCAWSFTGDTQYFGPGTRLTVL.

V and J are TRBV18 and TRBJ2-7; no clear D. The CDR3 covers 13 residues. V was shortened by 0 bases and J by 0 bases, with 3 bases between the two germline ends. Germline CDR1 and CDR2: KGHSH and LQKENI. The CDR3 nucleotides read TGTGCCAGCTCACCACCGAGCTCCTACGAGCAGTACTTC. This translates into CASSPPSSYEQYF.

This chain joins TRBV6-5 and TRBJ2-7, with TRBD1 as a possible D gene (6 bases). The CDR3 is 13 amino acids. Per germline, CDR1 MNHEY and CDR2 SVGAGI. V dropped 5 bases and J dropped 3 bases, with 11 bases sitting between them. The CDR3 loop reads CASSQGPGYEQYF. The CDR3 bases are TGTGCCAGCAGTCAGGGGCCCGGCTACGAGCAGTACTTC.

The chain employs TRBV11-1 and TRBJ2-7; no firm D call. The germline V gene has CDR1 SGHAT and CDR2 FQDESV (reference sequence). V was clipped by 0 bases and J by 3 bases, with 15 bases between them. This CDR3 comprises 16 residues. CDR3 sequence reads: CASSLAPDLIFYEQYF. In DNA, the CDR3 is TGTGCCAGCAGCTTAGCCCCTGACTTGATCTTCTACGAGCAGTACTTC.